Below are 10 T cell receptor beta chains sequenced from a single sample in a study of blood T cell repertoires in COVID-19. The table came from immunoSEQ multiplex PCR; TCRdb's copy has only in-frame clones and leaves some out. Among roughly 50,000 clones listed, about 85% were seen once. Material: peripheral blood. Every receptor here comes from a human donor in a cohort sampled during active COVID-19.

V and J are TRBV5-1 and TRBJ2-4; no reliable D call. Trimming pared 0 bases from V and 1 base from J, leaving 5 bases between. The CDR3 has 14 amino acids. Germline CDR1 and CDR2: SGHRS and YFSETQ. The CDR3 protein is CASSLDNAKNIQYF. In DNA form, the CDR3 reads TGCGCCAGCAGCTTGGACAACGCCAAAAACATTCAGTACTTC.

This clone was detected a few times. The V call is TRBV6-5, the J call TRBJ2-1; 9 bases align to TRBD1. Germline V CDR1 and CDR2: MNHEY, SVGAGI. Unmatched junction bases numbered 6, after V lost 6 bases and J lost 9 bases. This CDR3 is 13 amino acids long. CDR3 bases: TGTGCCAGCAGGCCCACAGGGGGCCCTGAGCAGTTCTTC. It specifies CASRPTGGPEQFF.

V is TRBV7-9 and J is TRBJ2-3, with a tentative D call TRBD1 (5 bases). CDR3 length equals 14 residues. V was shortened by 1 base and J by 2 bases, with 7 bases between the two germline ends. In germline, CDR1 is SEHNR, CDR2 FQNEAQ (reference sequence). CDR3 loop: CASSLVGATDTQYF. CDR3 sequence (DNA): TGTGCCAGCAGCTTAGTTGGGGCCACAGATACGCAGTATTTT.

The V and J genes are TRBV5-5 and TRBJ2-7, with D tentatively TRBD2 (5 bases). Germline assignment: CDR1 SGHKS and CDR2 YYEKEE (reference sequence). V was shortened by 4 bases and J by 4 bases, with 18 bases between the two germline ends. This CDR3 contains 15 residues. This CDR3 is CASSPSFSRLYEQYF. The CDR3 DNA follows: TGTGCCAGCAGCCCTAGCTTTTCCCGGTTATACGAGCAGTACTTC.

The chain couples TRBV9 to TRBJ1-2, with 7 bases matching TRBD1. The CDR3 spans 15 residues. J was trimmed by 2 bases and V by 4 bases; bases with no gene match: 8. Germline V gene sequence: CDR1 SGDLS, CDR2 YYNGEE. CDR3 region: CASSPRDRGNYGYTF. In DNA form, the CDR3 reads TGTGCCAGCAGCCCGCGGGACAGAGGGAACTATGGCTACACCTTC.

V gene TRBV12-3 or TRBV12-4 combines with J gene TRBJ1-2; D is ambiguous. Trimming cost V 5 bases and J 8 bases, with 12 bases left between them. This CDR3 comprises 12 residues. CDR3: CASSNPTIGYTF. CDR3 DNA: TGTGCCAGCAGTAACCCGACAATAGGCTACACCTTC.

The chain employs TRBV28 and TRBJ2-7; 11 bases are a match to TRBD2. The V and J ends lost 6 bases and 2 bases, in that order; junction bases with no gene match: 15. CDR1 is MDHEN, CDR2 SYDVKM, per germline. CDR3 length equals 18 residues. Written as DNA, the CDR3 is TGTGCCAGCAGCAGCCCGGGACTAGCGGCAATTCCCCCCTACGAGCAGTACTTC. Translating gives CASSSPGLAAIPPYEQYF.

As concerns this clone: One junction end disagrees with the germline gene, perhaps due to a read error. The chain uses TRBV5-5 and TRBJ2-1; 13 bases fit TRBD2. Germline CDR1 reads SGHKS; CDR2 reads YYEKEE (reference sequence). The CDR3 contains 18 residues. The chain's CDR3 is CASSSRTSGRDSHNEQFF. CDR3 coding DNA: TGTGCCAGCAGCTCTCGGACTAGCGGGAGAGACTCCCACAATGAGCAGTTCTTC.

The CDR3 loop reads CASSFRGKGETQYF. The DNA of the CDR3 is TGTGCCAGCAGTTTCAGGGGGAAAGGAGAGACCCAGTACTTC. This chain connects TRBV27 to TRBJ2-5; 7 nucleotides line up with TRBD1. Trimming took 3 bases from V and 4 from J; bases not matched to a gene: 5. Germline values: CDR1 MNHEY, CDR2 SMNVEV (reference sequence). CDR3 size: 14 residues.

The CDR3 here is CAISESHRVAYEQYF. CDR3 DNA sequence: TGTGCCATCAGTGAGTCCCACAGGGTAGCCTACGAGCAGTACTTC. The chain combines TRBV10-3 with TRBJ2-7, with TRBD1 as a possible D gene (6 bases). The V gene lost 0 bases and the J gene lost 2 bases, with 11 bases spanning the gap. Germline loops: CDR1 ENHRY, CDR2 SYGVKD. CDR3 length: 15 amino acids.